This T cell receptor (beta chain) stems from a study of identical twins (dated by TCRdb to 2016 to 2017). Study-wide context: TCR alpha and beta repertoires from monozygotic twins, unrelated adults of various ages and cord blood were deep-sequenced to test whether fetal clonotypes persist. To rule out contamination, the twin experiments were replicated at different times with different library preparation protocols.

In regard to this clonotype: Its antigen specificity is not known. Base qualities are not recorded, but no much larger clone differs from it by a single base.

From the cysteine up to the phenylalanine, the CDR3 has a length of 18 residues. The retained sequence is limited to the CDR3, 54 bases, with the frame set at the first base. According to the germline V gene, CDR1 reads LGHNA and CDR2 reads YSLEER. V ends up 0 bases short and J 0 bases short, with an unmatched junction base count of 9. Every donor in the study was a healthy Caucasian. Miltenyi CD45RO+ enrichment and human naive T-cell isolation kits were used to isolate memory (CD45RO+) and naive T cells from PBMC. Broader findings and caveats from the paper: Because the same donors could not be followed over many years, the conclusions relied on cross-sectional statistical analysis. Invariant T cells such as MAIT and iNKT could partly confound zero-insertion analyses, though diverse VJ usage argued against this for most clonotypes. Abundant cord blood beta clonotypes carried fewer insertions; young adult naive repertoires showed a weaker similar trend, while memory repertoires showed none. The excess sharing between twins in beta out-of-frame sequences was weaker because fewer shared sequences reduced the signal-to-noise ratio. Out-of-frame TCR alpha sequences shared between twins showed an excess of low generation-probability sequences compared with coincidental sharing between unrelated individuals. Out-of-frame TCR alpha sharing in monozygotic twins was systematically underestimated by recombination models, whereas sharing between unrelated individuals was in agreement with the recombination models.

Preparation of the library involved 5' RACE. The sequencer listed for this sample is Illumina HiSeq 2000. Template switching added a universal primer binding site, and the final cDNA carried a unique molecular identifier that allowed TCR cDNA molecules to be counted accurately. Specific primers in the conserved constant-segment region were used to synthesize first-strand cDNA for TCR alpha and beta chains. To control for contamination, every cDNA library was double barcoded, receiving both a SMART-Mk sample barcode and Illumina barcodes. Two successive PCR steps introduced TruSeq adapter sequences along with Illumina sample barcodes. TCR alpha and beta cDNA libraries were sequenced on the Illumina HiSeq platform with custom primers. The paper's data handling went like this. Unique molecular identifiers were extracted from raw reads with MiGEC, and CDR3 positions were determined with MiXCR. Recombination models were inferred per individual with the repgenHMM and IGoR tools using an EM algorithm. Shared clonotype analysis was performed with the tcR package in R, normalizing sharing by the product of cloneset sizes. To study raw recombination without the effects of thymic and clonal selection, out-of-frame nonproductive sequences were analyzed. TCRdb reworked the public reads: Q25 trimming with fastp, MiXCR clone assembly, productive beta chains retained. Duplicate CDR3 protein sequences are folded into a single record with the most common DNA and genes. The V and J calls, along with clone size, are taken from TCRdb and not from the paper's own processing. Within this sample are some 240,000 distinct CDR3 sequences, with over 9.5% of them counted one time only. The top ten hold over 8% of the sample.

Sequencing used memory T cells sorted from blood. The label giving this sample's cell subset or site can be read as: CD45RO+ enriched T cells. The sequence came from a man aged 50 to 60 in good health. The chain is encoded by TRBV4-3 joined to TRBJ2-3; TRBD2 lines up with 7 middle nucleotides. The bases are TGCGCCAGCAGCCAAGATATGGGGGGGAGTGATAGCACAGATACGCAGTATTTT. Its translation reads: CASSQDMGGSDSTDTQYF.